These 9 T cell receptor beta chains came from one sample sequenced in a study of cytomegalovirus exposure and HLA in healthy donors. Assay: immunoSEQ multiplex PCR; the TCRdb copy retains only in-frame clones and omits some. The sample includes some 49,000 clones, roughly 92% of them seen just once. The source material was PBMCs. Source of these receptors: a man between 18 and 29 years old in good health and CMV-seronegative.

In the case of this clone: In the same sample, other DNA sequences code for this CDR3. The chain carries TRBV9 and TRBJ2-3; TRBD2 matches at 7 bases. This CDR3 is built from 16 residues. The V segment lost 1 base and the J segment 0 bases; nucleotides outside the gene matches: 5. Germline values: CDR1 SGDLS, CDR2 YYNGEE. CDR3 loop: CASSVTGGGSTDTQYF. The DNA of the CDR3 is TGTGCCAGCAGCGTAACGGGGGGTGGGAGCACAGATACGCAGTATTTT.

This clone was observed once. The DNA for the CDR3 is TGTGCCAGCAGTTTATCATCAGGGGGCTATTATGGCTACACCTTC. Amino acids: CASSLSSGGYYGYTF. The chain joins TRBV27 to TRBJ1-2, with 8 positions matching TRBD1. V gave up 0 bases and J gave up 5 bases; unmatched junction bases: 5. From germline, CDR1 is MNHEY and CDR2 SMNVEV (reference sequence). The CDR3 has 15 residues.

V is TRBV10-3 and J is TRBJ2-7; a possible D gene is TRBD1 (5 bases). V was trimmed by 0 bases and J by 5 bases, leaving 20 bases between them. Germline V gene sequence: CDR1 ENHRY, CDR2 SYGVKD. There are 17 residues in the CDR3. CDR3 protein: CAISESEMGQGFNEQYF. The CDR3 region has the DNA TGTGCCATCAGTGAGTCGGAGATGGGGCAGGGTTTCAACGAGCAGTACTTC.

The count of this clone is one. The rearrangement uses TRBV27 and TRBJ2-7, with 10 bases lining up with TRBD2. This CDR3 is 16 amino acids long. The J segment lost 6 bases and the V segment lost 6 bases, leaving 14 bases of the junction unmatched. Looked up from germline, CDR1 is MNHEY and CDR2 is SMNVEV (reference sequence). For the CDR3, the DNA is TGTGCCAGCAGCGCTAAACCGGGACTAGCGTCTAGCGAGCAGTACTTC. Its protein is CASSAKPGLASSEQYF.

V and J are TRBV10-1 and TRBJ2-7, with 7 nucleotides matching TRBD1. This CDR3 is 11 amino acids long. Germline lookup yields CDR1 WNHNN and CDR2 SYGVQD (reference sequence). Trimming cost V 5 bases and J 6 bases; bases outside gene matches: 1. The CDR3 reads CASSSGGEQYF. DNA for the CDR3: TGCGCCAGCAGTTCAGGGGGCGAGCAGTACTTC.

The V and J genes are TRBV2 and TRBJ1-2, with 9 bases fitting TRBD1. Trimming took 8 bases from V and 12 from J; bases not matched to a gene: 13. Germline V gene sequence: CDR1 SNHLY, CDR2 FYNNEI. This CDR3 comprises 13 residues. The CDR3 region has the DNA TGTGCCAGCGGGAATATACCGGGACAGGGTCACACCTTC. It codes for CASGNIPGQGHTF. The complete variable domain, with remaining parts taken from reference TRBV2 and TRBJ1-2, reads EPEVTQTPSHQVTQMGQEVILRCVPISNHLYFYWYRQILGQKVEFLVSFYNNEISEKSEIFDDQFSVERPDGSNFTLKIRSTKLEDSAMYFCASGNIPGQGHTFGSGTRLTVV.

The chain links TRBV30 to TRBJ1-5, with no clear D. With 8 bases removed from V and 4 bases from J, the gap between germline ends came to 15 bases. Germline CDR1 GTSNPN, CDR2 SVGIG (reference sequence). The CDR3 is 13 residues long. The CDR3 DNA reads as TGTGCCCCCCCCGGGGTTTGGAATCAGCCCCAGCATTTT. Protein: CAPPGVWNQPQHF.

The chain has TRBV5-4 and TRBJ2-7; TRBD2 agrees at 8 bases. The CDR3 has 15 residues. Unmatched junction bases numbered 13, after V lost 4 bases and J lost 7 bases. The V gene's germline CDR1 is SGHNT and CDR2 YYREEE (reference sequence). CDR3 protein: CASSLGLAQTGEQYF. The CDR3 nucleotides read TGTGCCAGCAGCCTCGGACTAGCCCAAACGGGGGAGCAGTACTTC.

J is TRBJ2-1 and V is TRBV7-8, with D possibly TRBD2 on 6 matching bases. CDR1 and CDR2 (germline): SGHVS, FQNEAQ. The CDR3 runs 15 residues. Trimming left V 5 bases short and J 5 bases short, with 16 bases between. The CDR3 sequence: CASSPEGLMNNEQFF. CDR3 nucleotides: TGTGCCAGCAGCCCAGAGGGACTTATGAACAATGAGCAGTTCTTC.